This T cell receptor (beta chain) was sequenced for a study of blood T cell repertoires in COVID-19. Study-level background: There were acute and convalescent COVID-19 samples, and they came from the United States, Italy and Spain. PBMCs, B-cell-depleted T cells, or T cells provided the cDNA or gDNA that made up the material.

The germline gives CDR1 SGHRS, CDR2 YFSETQ. The CDR3 contains 15 residues. With 7 bases removed from V and 1 base from J, the gap between germline ends came to 16 bases. The data were produced by immunoSEQ multiplex PCR, yet TCRdb's version contains in-frame clones alone and is incomplete. The sample yields 75,000 to 80,000 clones, 88% seen once. The sequence came from a human donor in a cohort sampled during active COVID-19. The chain links TRBV5-1 to TRBJ2-3, with D perhaps TRBD1 (5 bases). The sample consisted of peripheral blood. CDR3 residues: CASRSRGLGTDTQYF. The CDR3 nucleotides are TGCGCCAGCCGGAGTAGGGGATTAGGCACAGATACGCAGTATTTT.